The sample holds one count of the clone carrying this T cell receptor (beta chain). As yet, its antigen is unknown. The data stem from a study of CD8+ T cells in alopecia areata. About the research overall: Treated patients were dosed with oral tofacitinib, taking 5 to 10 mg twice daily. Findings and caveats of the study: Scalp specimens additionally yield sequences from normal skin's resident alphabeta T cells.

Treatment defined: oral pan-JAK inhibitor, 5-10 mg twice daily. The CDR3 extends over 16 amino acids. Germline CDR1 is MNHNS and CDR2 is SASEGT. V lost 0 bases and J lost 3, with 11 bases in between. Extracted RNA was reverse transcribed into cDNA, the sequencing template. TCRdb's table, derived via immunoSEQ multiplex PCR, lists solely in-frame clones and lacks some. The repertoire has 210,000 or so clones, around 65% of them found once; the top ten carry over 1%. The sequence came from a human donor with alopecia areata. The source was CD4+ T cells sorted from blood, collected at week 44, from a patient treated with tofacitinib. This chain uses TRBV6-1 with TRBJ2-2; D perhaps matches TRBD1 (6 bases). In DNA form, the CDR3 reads TGTGCCAGCAGTGAAGCGTGGGGGCTGTACACCGGGGAGCTGTTTTTT. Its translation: CASSEAWGLYTGELFF.